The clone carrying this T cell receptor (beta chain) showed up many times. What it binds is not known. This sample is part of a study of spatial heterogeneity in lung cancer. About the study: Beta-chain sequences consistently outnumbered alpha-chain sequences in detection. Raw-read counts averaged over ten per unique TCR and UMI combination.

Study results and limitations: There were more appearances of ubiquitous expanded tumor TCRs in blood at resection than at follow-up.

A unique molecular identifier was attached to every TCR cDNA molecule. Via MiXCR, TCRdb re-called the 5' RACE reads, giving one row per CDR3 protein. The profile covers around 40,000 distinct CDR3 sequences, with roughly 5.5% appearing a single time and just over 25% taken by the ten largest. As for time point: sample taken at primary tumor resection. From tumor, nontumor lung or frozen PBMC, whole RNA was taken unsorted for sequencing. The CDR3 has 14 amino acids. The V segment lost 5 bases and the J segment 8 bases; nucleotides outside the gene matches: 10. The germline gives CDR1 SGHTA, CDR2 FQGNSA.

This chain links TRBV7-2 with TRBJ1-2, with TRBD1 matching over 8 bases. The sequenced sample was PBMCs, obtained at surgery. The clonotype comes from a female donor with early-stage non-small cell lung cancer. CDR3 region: CASSPDRDSSGYTF. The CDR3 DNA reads TGTGCCAGCAGCCCGGACAGGGACTCCTCAGGCTACACCTTC.